This T cell receptor beta chain was recorded in a study of CD8+ T cells in alopecia areata. Study-wide points: One nonresponder makes the tie between baseline CD8+ expansion and response uncertain.

The treatment is: oral pan-JAK inhibitor, 5-10 mg twice daily. Alopecia areata patients provided lesional scalp punch biopsies and peripheral blood, both collected for the study. RNA was isolated and reverse transcribed to cDNA, the sequencing template. Profiling relied on immunoSEQ multiplex PCR, and the TCRdb table lists in-frame clones only, not all of them. The sample yields approximately 170,000 clones, more than 55% seen once. The CDR3 is 13 residues long. CDR1 GTSNPN and CDR2 SVGIG come from the germline V gene (reference sequence). Germline trimming cut 5 bases from V and 3 bases from J; bases unmatched to any gene: 4. With regard to this clone: No antigen is known for it.

The rearrangement joins TRBV30 to TRBJ2-4; 7 positions match TRBD1. The sequence came from a human donor with alopecia areata. This specimen consisted of CD4+ T cells sorted from blood, obtained at week 4, from a patient treated with tofacitinib. CDR3 coding DNA: TGTGCCTGGGTTGGGACAGTCAAAAACATTCAGTACTTC. As protein: CAWVGTVKNIQYF.